This T cell receptor (beta chain) appears in the sequencing data of a study of T cell repertoires in cytomegalovirus infection. Whole-study context: The public TCR beta signatures pointed to both CMV infection and matching HLA type. General study findings and limits: Carriers of CMV plus the relevant HLA were identified by cumulative public TCR beta family frequency.

This clonotype has ten or more counts. As yet, its antigen is unknown. TCRdb passed the reads through MiXCR, listing each CDR3 protein once. The table has hundreds of thousands of distinct CDR3 sequences, under 20% seen once. Germline CDR1 SGHTA, CDR2 FQGNSA. Trimming left V 3 bases short and J 1 base short, with 12 bases between. The CDR3 spans 16 residues. The V gene is TRBV7-2, the J gene TRBJ2-2, with a tentative D call TRBD1 (7 bases). This TCR came from a human donor in good health (CMV status not recorded). Some clones in this sample may be carry-over from other donors' samples. Source material: PBMCs. The CDR3 bases are TGTGCCAGCAGCTTCCCCCAGGGGGGGAACACCGGGGAGCTGTTTTTT. Its translation is CASSFPQGGNTGELFF.